The clone carrying this T cell receptor (beta chain) has only a few counts. Its antigen is as yet unknown. The data were taken from a study of PD-1 blockade in classical Hodgkin lymphoma. Study conclusions and caveats: Lower baseline TCR diversity marked trial partial responders and progressors. Patients starting nivolumab under 1 year after ASCT were excluded. CD4+ TCR diversity rose significantly by C4D1, and CD8+ TCR diversity did not.

The method was immunoSEQ multiplex PCR; TCRdb's version includes in-frame clones alone and lacks a portion of them. The sample lists about 23,000 clones, roughly 80% occurring once. CDR1 is MNHNS, CDR2 SASEGT, per germline. The CDR3 is 14 residues long. The V and J ends lost 7 bases and 1 base, in that order; junction bases with no gene match: 6. Every patient had relapsed following autologous stem cell transplantation, and cohorts differed in brentuximab vedotin exposure. Complete response, partial response or progressive disease was each patient's best response. The receptor comes from a human donor with classical Hodgkin lymphoma. The gene calls are TRBV6-1 and TRBJ1-1, with TRBD1 matching 7 bases. The sequenced sample was peripheral blood mononuclear cells (PBMCs), obtained before the second cycle of nivolumab. The CDR3 region has the DNA TGTGCCAGCACCCGACAGGGAAAGAACACTGAAGCTTTCTTT. It specifies CASTRQGKNTEAFF.